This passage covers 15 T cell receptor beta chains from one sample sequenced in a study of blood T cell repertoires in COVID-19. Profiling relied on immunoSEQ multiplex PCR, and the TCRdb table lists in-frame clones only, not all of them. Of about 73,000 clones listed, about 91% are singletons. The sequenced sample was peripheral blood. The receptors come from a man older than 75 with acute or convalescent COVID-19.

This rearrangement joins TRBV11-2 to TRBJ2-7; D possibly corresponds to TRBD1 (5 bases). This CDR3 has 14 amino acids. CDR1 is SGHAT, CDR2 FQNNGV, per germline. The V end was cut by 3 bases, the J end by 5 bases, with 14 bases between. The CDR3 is CASSFLHRYHEQYF. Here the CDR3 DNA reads TGTGCCAGCAGCTTCTTACACAGGTATCACGAGCAGTACTTC.

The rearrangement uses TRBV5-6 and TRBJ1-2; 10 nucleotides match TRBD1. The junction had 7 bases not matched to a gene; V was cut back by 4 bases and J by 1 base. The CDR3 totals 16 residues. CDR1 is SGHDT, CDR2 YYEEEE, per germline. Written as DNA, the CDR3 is TGTGCCAGCAGCCGGGACAGGGGATTGGGTAACTATGGCTACACCTTC. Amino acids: CASSRDRGLGNYGYTF.

The CDR3 here is CAISEAREKLFF. Written as DNA, the CDR3 is TGTGCCATCAGTGAAGCCAGGGAAAAACTGTTTTTT. This rearrangement joins TRBV10-3 to TRBJ1-4; D is undetermined. This CDR3 is 12 amino acids long. In germline, CDR1 is ENHRY, CDR2 SYGVKD. V was clipped by 3 bases and J by 8 bases, with 7 bases between them.

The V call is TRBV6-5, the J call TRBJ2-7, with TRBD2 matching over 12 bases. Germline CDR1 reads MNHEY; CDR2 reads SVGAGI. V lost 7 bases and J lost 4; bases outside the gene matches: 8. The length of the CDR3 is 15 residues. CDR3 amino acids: CASTTRTSGTYEQYF. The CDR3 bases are TGTGCCAGCACCACCAGGACTAGCGGGACGTACGAGCAGTACTTC.

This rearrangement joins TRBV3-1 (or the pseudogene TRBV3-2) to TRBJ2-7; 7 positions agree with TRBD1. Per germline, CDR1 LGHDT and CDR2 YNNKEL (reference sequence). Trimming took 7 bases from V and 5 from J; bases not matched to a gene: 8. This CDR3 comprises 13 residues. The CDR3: CASTSGGGNEQYF. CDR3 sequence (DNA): TGTGCCAGCACATCAGGGGGTGGGAACGAGCAGTACTTC.

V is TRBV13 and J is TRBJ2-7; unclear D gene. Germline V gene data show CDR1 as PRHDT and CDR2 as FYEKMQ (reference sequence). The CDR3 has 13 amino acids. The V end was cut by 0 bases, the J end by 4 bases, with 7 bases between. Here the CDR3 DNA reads TGTGCCAGCAGCTTAGGCACACCGTACGAGCAGTACTTC. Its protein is CASSLGTPYEQYF.

The CDR3 nucleotides are TGTGCCAGCAGCCCTCTCAGAAACACTGAAGCTTTCTTT. Translating it yields CASSPLRNTEAFF. The chain is built from TRBV7-8 and TRBJ1-1; D is unresolved. The CDR3 loop spans 13 amino acids. Trimming removed 5 bases at V and 2 bases at J, with 9 bases between. Germline CDR1 and CDR2: SGHVS and FQNEAQ.

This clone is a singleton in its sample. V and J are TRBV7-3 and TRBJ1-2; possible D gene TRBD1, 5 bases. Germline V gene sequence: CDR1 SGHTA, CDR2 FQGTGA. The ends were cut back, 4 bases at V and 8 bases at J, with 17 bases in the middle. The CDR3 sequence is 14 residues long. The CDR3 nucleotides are TGTGCCAGCAGCTCCCACCCCCAGGGACTAGGCTACACCTTC. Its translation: CASSSHPQGLGYTF.

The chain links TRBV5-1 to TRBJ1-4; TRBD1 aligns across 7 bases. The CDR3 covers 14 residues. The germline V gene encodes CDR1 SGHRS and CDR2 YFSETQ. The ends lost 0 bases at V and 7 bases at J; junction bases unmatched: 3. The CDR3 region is CASSLGGGFEKLFF. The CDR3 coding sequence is TGCGCCAGCAGCTTGGGAGGGGGCTTTGAAAAACTGTTTTTT. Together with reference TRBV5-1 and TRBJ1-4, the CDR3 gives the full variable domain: KAGVTQTPRYLIKTRGQQVTLSCSPISGHRSVSWYQQTPGQGLQFLFEYFSETQRNKGNFPGRFSGRQFSNSRSEMNVSTLELGDSALYLCASSLGGGFEKLFFGSGTQLSVL.

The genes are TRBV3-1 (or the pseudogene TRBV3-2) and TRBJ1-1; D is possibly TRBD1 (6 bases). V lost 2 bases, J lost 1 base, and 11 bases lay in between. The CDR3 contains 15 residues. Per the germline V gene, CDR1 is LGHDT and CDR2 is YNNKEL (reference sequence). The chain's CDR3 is CASSQPGHGNTEAFF. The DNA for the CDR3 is TGTGCCAGCAGCCAACCGGGACACGGGAACACTGAAGCTTTCTTT.

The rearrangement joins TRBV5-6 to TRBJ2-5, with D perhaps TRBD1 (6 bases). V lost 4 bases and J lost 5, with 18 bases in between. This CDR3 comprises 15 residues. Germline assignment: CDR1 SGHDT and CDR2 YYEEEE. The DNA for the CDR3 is TGTGCCAGCAGCGGGCTGGGGGCTGCTTTGGAGACCCAGTACTTC. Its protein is CASSGLGAALETQYF.

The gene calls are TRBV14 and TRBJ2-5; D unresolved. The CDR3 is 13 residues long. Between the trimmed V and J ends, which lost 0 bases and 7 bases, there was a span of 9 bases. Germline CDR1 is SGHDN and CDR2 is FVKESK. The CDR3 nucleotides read TGTGCCAGCAGCCAAGATCGGAGTGGGACCCAGTACTTC. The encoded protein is CASSQDRSGTQYF.

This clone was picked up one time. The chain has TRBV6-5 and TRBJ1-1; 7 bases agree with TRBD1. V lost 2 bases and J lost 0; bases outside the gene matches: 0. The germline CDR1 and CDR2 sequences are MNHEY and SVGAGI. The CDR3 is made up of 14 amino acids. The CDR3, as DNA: TGTGCCAGCAGTTACAGGGGGCTGAACACTGAAGCTTTCTTT. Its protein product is CASSYRGLNTEAFF.

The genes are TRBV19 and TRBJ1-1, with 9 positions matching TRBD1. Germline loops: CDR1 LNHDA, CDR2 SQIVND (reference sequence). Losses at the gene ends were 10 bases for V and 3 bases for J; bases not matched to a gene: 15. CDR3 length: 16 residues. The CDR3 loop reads CATSPGQGYMDTEAFF. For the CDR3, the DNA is TGTGCCACTTCTCCGGGACAGGGCTATATGGACACTGAAGCTTTCTTT.

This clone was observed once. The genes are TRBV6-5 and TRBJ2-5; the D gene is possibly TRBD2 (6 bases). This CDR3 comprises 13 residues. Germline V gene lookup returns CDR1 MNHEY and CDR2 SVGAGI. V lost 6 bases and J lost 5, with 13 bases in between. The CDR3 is CASSPGGPETQYF. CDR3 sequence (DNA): TGTGCCAGCAGCCCCGGAGGGCCGGAGACCCAGTACTTC.